This TCR beta chain was documented in a study of response to subunit inactivated influenza vaccine. Regarding the study as a whole: Authors suggested each seasonal flu vaccination may recruit only limited numbers of new T cells.

Using its own MiXCR run on the RT-PCR reads, TCRdb lists one record per CDR3 protein. The table has around 530,000 distinct CDR3 sequences, about 11% seen once. CDR3 size: 13 residues. V lost 5 bases and J lost 6; bases outside the gene matches: 6. This clonotype was found many times. Antigen: not known. The clonotype comes from a man in his fifties who received an inactivated influenza vaccine. The J gene is TRBJ1-2, the V gene TRBV12-3 or TRBV12-4; 7 bases line up with TRBD1. The sample here was PBMCs from blood, taken on the day of vaccination. The CDR3 nucleotides read TGTGCCAGCAGTCCCGACAGGGTCGATGGCTACACCTTC. Translated: CASSPDRVDGYTF.